Below, one T cell receptor (beta chain) is given with its context. Per germline, CDR1 LNHDA and CDR2 SQIVND (reference sequence). V lost 6 bases and J lost 10; bases outside the gene matches: 8. The CDR3 contains 13 residues. The data belong to a study of T cell responses to AZD1222 COVID-19 vaccine. Only in-frame clones appear in the TCRdb table, and some are missing; sequencing was by immunoSEQ multiplex PCR. The sample lists 140,000 to 150,000 clones, approximately 85% seen once, with 5.4% in the top ten. This chain connects TRBV19 to TRBJ1-1; 10 nucleotides align to TRBD1. The sequence derives from an adult who received the MenACWY meningococcal vaccine as a control. The sequencing here drew on peripheral blood, taken 28 days after the second dose of the MenACWY control vaccine. Written as DNA, the CDR3 is TGTGCCAGTAGCGACAGGGGGCCAACGAGAGCTTTCTTT. Encoded protein: CASSDRGPTRAFF.